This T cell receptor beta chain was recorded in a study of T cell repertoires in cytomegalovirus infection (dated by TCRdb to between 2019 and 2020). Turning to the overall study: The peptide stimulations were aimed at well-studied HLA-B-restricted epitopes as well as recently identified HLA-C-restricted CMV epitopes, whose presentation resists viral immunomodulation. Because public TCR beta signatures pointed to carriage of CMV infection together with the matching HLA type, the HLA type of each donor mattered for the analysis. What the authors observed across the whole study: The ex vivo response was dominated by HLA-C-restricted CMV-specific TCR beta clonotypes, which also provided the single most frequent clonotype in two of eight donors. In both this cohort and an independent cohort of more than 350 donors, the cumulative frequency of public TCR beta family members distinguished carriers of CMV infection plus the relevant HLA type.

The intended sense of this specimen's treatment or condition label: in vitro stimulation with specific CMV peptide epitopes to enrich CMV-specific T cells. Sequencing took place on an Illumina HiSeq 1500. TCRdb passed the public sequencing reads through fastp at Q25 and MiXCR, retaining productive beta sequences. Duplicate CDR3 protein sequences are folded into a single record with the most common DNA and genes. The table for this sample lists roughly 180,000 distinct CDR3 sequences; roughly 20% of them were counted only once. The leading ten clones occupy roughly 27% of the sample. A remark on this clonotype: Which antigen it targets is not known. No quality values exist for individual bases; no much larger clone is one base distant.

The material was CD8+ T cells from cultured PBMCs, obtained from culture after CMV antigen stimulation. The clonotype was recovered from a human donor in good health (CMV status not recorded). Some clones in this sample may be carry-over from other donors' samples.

CDR3 region: CASSIRRGTENSNQPQHF. The sequenced DNA is TGTGCCAGTAGTATCCGGAGGGGCACCGAAAATAGCAATCAGCCCCAGCATTTT. The V and J genes are TRBV19 and TRBJ1-5; a weak D assignment points to TRBD1 (5 bases agree). The CDR3, from cysteine to phenylalanine, totals 18 residues. This entry keeps only the CDR3 DNA: 54 bases, framed from base 1. The CDR1 and CDR2 encoded by the germline V gene (reference sequence) are LNHDA and SQIVND. The V and J ends are trimmed by 3 bases and 0 bases, leaving 18 bases between them.